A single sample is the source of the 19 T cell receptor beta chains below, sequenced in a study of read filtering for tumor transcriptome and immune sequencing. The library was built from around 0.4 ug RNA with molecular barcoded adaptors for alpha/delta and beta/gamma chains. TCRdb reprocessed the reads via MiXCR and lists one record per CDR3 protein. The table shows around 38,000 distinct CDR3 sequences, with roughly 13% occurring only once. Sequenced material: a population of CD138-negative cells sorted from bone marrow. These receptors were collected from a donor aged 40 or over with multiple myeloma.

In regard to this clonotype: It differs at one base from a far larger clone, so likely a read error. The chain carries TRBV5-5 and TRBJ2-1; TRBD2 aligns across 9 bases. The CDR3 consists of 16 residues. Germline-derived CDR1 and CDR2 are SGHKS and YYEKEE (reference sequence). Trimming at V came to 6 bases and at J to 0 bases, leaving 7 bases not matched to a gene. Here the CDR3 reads CASNRTSESSYNEQFF. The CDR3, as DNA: TGTGCCAGCAACAGGACTAGCGAGAGCTCCTACAATGAGCAGTTCTTC.

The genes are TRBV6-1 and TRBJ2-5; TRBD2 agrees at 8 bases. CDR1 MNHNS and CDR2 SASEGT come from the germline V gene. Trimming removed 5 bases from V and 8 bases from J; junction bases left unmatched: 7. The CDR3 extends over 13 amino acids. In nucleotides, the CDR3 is TGTGCCAGCAGTCTCGGGACTAGAGAAACCCAGTACTTC. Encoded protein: CASSLGTRETQYF.

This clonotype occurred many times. CDR3 residues: CASSLQGTPGQPQHF. The CDR3 bases are TGTGCCAGCAGCCTCCAAGGGACCCCTGGTCAGCCCCAGCATTTT. The chain joins TRBV9 to TRBJ1-5, with a possible D match to TRBD1 (5 bases). The CDR3 extends over 15 amino acids. CDR1 and CDR2 from the germline V gene are SGDLS and YYNGEE. V lost 4 bases, J lost 6 bases, and 17 bases lay in between.

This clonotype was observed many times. The CDR3 nucleotides are TGTGCCAGCAGTCGATCGGACAGGTTCACCGGGGAGCTGTTTTTT. Translation gives CASSRSDRFTGELFF. The rearrangement links TRBV11-1 to TRBJ2-2, with 7 bases that match TRBD1. The CDR3 is 15 residues long. The junction had 8 bases not matched to a gene; V was cut back by 6 bases and J by 4 bases. CDR1 SGHAT and CDR2 FQDESV come from the germline V gene (reference sequence).

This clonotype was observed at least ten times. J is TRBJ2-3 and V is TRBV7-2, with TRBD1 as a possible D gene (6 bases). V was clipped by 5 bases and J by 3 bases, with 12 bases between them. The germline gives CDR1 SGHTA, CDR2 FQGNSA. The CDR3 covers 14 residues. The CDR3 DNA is TGTGCCAGCAGCCCTCACAGGGTTACAGATACGCAGTATTTT. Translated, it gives CASSPHRVTDTQYF. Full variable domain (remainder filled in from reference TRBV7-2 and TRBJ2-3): GAGVSQSPSNKVTEKGKDVELRCDPISGHTALYWYRQSLGQGLEFLIYFQGNSAPDKSGLPSDRFSAERTGGSVSTLTIQRTQQEDSAVYLCASSPHRVTDTQYFGPGTRLTVL.

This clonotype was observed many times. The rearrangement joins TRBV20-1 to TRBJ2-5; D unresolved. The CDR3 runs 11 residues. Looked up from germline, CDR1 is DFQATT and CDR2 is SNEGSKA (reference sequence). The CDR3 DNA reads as TGCAGCCTGGCGGTCCAAGAGACCCAGTACTTC. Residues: CSLAVQETQYF.

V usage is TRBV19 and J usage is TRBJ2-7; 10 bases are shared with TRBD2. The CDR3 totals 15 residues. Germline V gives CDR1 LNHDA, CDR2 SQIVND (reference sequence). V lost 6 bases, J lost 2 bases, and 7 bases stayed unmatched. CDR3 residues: CASSLAGVTPYEQYF. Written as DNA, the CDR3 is TGTGCCAGTAGCCTAGCGGGAGTGACACCCTACGAGCAGTACTTC.

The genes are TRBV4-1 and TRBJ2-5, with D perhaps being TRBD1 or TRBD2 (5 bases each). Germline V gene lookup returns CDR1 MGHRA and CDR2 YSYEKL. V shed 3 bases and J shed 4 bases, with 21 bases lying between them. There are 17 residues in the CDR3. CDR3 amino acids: CASSHRTGTPEGETQYF. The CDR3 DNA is TGCGCCAGCAGCCACCGAACCGGGACCCCCGAGGGAGAGACCCAGTACTTC.

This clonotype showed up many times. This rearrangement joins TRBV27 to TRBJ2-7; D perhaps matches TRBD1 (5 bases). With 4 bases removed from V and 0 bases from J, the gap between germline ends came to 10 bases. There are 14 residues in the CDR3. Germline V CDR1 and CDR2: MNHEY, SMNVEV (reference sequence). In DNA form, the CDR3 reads TGTGCCAGCAGTTCAGGGTGGGGCTCCTACGAGCAGTACTTC. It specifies CASSSGWGSYEQYF.

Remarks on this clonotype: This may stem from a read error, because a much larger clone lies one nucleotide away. The CDR3: CASGQNEGDTQYF. The CDR3 coding sequence is TGTGCCAGCGGCCAAAACGAGGGAGATACGCAGTATTTT. The chain is built from TRBV14 and TRBJ2-3, with D perhaps TRBD2 (5 bases). The germline CDR1 and CDR2 sequences are SGHDN and FVKESK. The CDR3 is 13 residues long.

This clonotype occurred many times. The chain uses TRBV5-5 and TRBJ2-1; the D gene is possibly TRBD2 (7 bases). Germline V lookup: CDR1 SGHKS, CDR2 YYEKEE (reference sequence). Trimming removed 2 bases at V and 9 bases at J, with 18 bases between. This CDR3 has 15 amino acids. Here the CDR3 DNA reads TGTGCCAGCAGCTTCGGGGGGCCAAGCGATGGTGAGCAGTTCTTC. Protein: CASSFGGPSDGEQFF. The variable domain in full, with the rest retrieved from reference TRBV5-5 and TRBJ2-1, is DAGVTQSPTHLIKTRGQQVTLRCSPISGHKSVSWYQQVLGQGPQFIFQYYEKEERGRGNFPDRFSARQFPNYSSELNVNALLLGDSALYLCASSFGGPSDGEQFFGPGTRLTVL.

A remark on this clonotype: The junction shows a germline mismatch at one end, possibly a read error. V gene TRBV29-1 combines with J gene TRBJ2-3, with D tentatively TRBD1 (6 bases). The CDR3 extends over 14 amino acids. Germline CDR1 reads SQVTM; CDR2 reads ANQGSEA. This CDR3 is CSVSTGSNTDTLYF. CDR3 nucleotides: TGCAGCGTTTCTACAGGGAGTAACACAGATACGCTGTATTTT.

The CDR3 protein is CASSWGTGISYEQYF. The CDR3 coding sequence is TGTGCCAGCAGCTGGGGGACAGGGATCTCCTACGAGCAGTACTTC. The rearrangement links TRBV11-3 to TRBJ2-7; 9 bases agree with TRBD1. From germline, CDR1 is SGHNT and CDR2 YENEEA. The CDR3 contains 15 residues. The J segment lost 0 bases and the V segment lost 4 bases, leaving 4 bases of the junction unmatched.

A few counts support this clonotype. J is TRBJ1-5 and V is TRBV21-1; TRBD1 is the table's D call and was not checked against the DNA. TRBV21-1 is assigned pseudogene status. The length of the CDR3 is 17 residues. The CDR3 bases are TGTGCCAGCAGCTCCGGACAGGGGAAAAAGGGAAATCAGCCCCAGCATTTT. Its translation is CASSSGQGKKGNQPQHF.

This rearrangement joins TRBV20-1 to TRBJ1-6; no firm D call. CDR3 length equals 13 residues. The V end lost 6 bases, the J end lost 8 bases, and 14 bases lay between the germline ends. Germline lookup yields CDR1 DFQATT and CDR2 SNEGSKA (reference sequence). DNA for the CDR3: TGCAGTGCGATTACTAGAGGGTATTCACCCCTCCACTTT. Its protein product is CSAITRGYSPLHF.

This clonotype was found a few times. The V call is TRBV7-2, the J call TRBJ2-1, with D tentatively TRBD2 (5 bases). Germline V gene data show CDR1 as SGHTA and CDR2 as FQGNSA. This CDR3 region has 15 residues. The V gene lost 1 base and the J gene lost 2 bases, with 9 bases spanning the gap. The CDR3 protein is CASSLDGGPYNEQFF. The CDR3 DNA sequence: TGTGCCAGCAGCTTAGACGGCGGGCCCTACAATGAGCAGTTCTTC.

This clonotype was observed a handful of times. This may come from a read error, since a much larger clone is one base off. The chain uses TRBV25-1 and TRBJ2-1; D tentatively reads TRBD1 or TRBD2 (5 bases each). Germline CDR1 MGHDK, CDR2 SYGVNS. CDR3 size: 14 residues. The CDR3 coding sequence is TGTGCCTGCAAGGAGTGGAGGACAACCAATGGGCAGTTCTTC. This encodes CACKEWRTTNGQFF.

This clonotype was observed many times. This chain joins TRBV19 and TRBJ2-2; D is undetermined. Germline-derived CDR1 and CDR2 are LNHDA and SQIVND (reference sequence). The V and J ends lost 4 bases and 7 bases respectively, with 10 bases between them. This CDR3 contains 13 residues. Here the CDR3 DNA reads TGTGCCAGTAGTAAGAGCATATACGGGGAGCTGTTTTTT. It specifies CASSKSIYGELFF. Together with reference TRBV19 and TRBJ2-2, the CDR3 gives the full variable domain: DGGITQSPKYLFRKEGQNVTLSCEQNLNHDAMYWYRQDPGQGLRLIYYSQIVNDFQKGDIAEGYSVSREKKESFPLTVTSAQKNPTAFYLCASSKSIYGELFFGEGSRLTVL.

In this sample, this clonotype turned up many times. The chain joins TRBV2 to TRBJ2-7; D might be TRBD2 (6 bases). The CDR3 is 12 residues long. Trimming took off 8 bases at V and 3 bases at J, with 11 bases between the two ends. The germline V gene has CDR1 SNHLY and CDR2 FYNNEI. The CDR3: CASSLGGYEQYF. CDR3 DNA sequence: TGTGCCAGCTCCTTGGGGGGCTACGAGCAGTACTTC.